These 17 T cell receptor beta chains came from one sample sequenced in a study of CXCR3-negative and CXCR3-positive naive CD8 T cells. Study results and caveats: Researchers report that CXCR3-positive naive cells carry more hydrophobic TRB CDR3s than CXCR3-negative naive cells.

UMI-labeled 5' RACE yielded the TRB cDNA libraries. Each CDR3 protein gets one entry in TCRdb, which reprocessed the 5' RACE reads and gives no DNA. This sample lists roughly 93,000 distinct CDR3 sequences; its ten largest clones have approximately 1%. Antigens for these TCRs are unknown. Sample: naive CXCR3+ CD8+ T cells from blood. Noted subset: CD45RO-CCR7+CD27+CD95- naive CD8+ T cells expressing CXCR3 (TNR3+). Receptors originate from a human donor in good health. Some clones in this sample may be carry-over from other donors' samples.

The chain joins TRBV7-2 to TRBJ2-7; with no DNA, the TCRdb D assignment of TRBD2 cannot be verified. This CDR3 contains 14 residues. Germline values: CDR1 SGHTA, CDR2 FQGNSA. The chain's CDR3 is CASSFGLAPYEQYF.

This chain's CDR3 is CSVEGPTTYEQYF. This chain joins TRBV29-1 and TRBJ2-7. The CDR3 length is 13 residues. Germline CDR1 SQVTM, CDR2 ANQGSEA.

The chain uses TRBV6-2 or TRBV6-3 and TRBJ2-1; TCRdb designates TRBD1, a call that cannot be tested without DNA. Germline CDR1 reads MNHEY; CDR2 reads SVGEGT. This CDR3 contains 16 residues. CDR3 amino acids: CASSYSSGGSYNEQFF.

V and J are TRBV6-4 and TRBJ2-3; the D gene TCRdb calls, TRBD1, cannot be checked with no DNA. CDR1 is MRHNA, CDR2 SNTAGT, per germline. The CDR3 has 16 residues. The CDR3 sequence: CASSDSLGGGADTQYF.

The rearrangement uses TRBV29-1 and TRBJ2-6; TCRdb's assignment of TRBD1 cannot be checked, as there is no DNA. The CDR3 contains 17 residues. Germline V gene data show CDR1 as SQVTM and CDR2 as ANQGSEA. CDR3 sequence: CSVEVRDRVYGANVLTF.

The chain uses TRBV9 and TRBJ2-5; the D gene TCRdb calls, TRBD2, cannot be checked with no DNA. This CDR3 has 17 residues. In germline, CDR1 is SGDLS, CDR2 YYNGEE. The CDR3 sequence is CASSVLAGAPNQETQYF.

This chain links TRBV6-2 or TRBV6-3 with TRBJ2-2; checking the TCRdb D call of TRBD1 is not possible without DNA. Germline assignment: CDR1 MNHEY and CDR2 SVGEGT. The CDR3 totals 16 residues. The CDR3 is CASRPTVGARTGELFF.

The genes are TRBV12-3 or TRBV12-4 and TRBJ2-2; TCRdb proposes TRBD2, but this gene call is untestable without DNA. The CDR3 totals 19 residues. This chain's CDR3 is CASSFVSVSGGGPPGELFF.

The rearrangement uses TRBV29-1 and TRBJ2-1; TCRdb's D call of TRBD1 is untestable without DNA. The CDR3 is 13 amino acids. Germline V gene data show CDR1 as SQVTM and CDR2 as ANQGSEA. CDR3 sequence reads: CSVEQGYSNEQFF.

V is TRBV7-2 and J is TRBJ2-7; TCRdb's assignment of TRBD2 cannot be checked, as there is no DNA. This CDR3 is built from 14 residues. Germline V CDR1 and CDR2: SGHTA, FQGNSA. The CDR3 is CASSILAGAYEQYF.

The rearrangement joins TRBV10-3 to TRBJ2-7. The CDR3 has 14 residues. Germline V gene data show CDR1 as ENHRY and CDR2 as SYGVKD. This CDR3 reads CAISAVGIKYEQYF.

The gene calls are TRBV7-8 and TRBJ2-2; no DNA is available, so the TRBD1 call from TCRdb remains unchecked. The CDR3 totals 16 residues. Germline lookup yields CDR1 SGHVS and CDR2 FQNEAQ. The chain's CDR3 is CATTLAGGQNTGELFF.

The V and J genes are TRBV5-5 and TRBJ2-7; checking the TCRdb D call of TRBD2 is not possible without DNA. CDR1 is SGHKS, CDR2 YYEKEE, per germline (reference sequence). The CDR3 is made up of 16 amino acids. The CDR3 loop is CASSFWLAGTSYEQYF.

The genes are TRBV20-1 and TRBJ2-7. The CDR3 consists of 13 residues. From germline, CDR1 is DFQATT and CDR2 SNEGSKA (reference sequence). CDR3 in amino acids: CSALGETSYEQYF.

The CDR3 sequence is CSARARGEGNYGYTF. This chain links TRBV20-1 with TRBJ1-2; the D gene TCRdb calls, TRBD1, cannot be checked with no DNA. CDR3 length: 15 amino acids. Germline V gives CDR1 DFQATT, CDR2 SNEGSKA (reference sequence).

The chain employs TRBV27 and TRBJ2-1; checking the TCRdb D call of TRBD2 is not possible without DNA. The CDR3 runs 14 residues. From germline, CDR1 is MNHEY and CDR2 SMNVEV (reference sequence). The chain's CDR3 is CASSSGGSHNEPFF.

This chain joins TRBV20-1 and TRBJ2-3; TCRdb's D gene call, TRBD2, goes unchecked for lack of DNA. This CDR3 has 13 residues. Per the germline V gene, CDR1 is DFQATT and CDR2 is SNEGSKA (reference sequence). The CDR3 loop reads CSARDLPLAPQYF.